These 10 T cell receptor beta chains were all obtained from the same sample, sequenced in a study of post-analysis software for immune sequencing data. Study-wide findings and caveats: TRBV5-6, TRBV5-1 and TRBV20-1 belonged to a set of about five TRBV segments that were more frequent in patients than controls.

cDNA libraries for TCR beta contained unique molecular identifiers. TCRdb reanalysed the PCR reads using MiXCR and keeps one entry per CDR3 protein. This table has hundreds of thousands of distinct CDR3 sequences, less than 35% appearing once. The antigens of these receptors remain unknown. The sample consisted of blood. The receptor set was obtained from a girl aged 10 to 17 with multiple sclerosis.

The chain uses TRBV7-9 and TRBJ2-3; 7 bases are shared with TRBD2. The CDR3 has 15 residues. Germline V lookup: CDR1 SEHNR, CDR2 FQNEAQ (reference sequence). Unmatched junction bases numbered 6, after V lost 3 bases and J lost 3 bases. The CDR3 sequence is CASSFSGFRTDTQYF. The CDR3 DNA is TGTGCCAGCAGCTTTAGCGGGTTCCGTACAGATACGCAGTATTTT.

The rearrangement joins TRBV3-1 to TRBJ1-1; the D is unclear. The germline V and J ends were trimmed by 5 bases and 1 base, with 11 bases remaining between them. Germline CDR1 LGHDT, CDR2 YNNKEL (reference sequence). CDR3 length: 14 residues. Here the CDR3 DNA reads TGTGCCAGCAGCTACGGGGTCTGGAACACTGAAGCTTTCTTT. It is translated as CASSYGVWNTEAFF.

The chain recombines TRBV6-6 with TRBJ2-5, with D unclear. The V gene lost 2 bases and the J gene lost 5 bases, with 12 bases spanning the gap. The germline V gene has CDR1 MNHNY and CDR2 SVGAGI (reference sequence). There are 14 residues in the CDR3. CDR3 nucleotides: TGTGCCAGCAGTTACGCCGGGTTCGGGGAGACCCAGTACTTC. It encodes CASSYAGFGETQYF.

This clonotype showed up just a few times. The CDR3: CSARDRPNEQFF. In DNA form, the CDR3 reads TGCAGTGCTAGAGATCGTCCCAATGAGCAGTTCTTC. The gene calls are TRBV20-1 and TRBJ2-1; D gene unclear. This CDR3 comprises 12 residues. The germline V and J ends were trimmed by 0 bases and 6 bases, with 6 bases remaining between them. In germline, CDR1 is DFQATT, CDR2 SNEGSKA (reference sequence).

The V gene is TRBV29-1, the J gene TRBJ2-2, with 8 bases identical to TRBD1. V lost 4 bases, J lost 4 bases, and 11 bases stayed unmatched. Germline CDR1 is SQVTM and CDR2 is ANQGSEA. The CDR3 contains 16 residues. The CDR3: CSVAINRDRSTGELFF. DNA for the CDR3: TGCAGCGTTGCTATAAACCGGGACAGGAGCACCGGGGAGCTGTTTTTT.

The CDR3 DNA is TGTGCCAGCAGCCAAGAGTGGACCGCCGGGTCACGGGTCCGCACAGATACGCAGTATTTT. Residues: CASSQEWTAGSRVRTDTQYF. The rearrangement uses TRBV4-2 and TRBJ2-3; D uncertain. V was clipped by 0 bases and J by 1 base, with 23 bases between them. Looked up from germline, CDR1 is LGHNA and CDR2 is YNFKEQ. The CDR3 contains 20 residues.

V gene TRBV6-2 or TRBV6-3 combines with J gene TRBJ2-7, with D uncertain. This CDR3 is 13 amino acids long. Germline CDR1 MNHEY, CDR2 SVGEGT. Trimming removed 2 bases at V and 4 bases at J, with 9 bases between. The CDR3 loop reads CASSYGTTYEQYF. For the CDR3, the DNA is TGTGCCAGCAGTTACGGCACAACTTACGAGCAGTACTTC.

This rearrangement joins TRBV7-2 to TRBJ2-4, with a possible D match to TRBD1 (5 bases). Germline V gene lookup returns CDR1 SGHTA and CDR2 FQGNSA. V was trimmed by 1 base and J by 3 bases, leaving 13 bases between them. This CDR3 region has 16 residues. CDR3 protein: CASSLVRGSGKNIQYF. CDR3 in DNA: TGTGCCAGCAGCTTAGTTAGGGGCTCGGGCAAAAACATTCAGTACTTC. Full variable domain (missing parts from reference TRBV7-2 and TRBJ2-4): GAGVSQSPSNKVTEKGKDVELRCDPISGHTALYWYRQSLGQGLEFLIYFQGNSAPDKSGLPSDRFSAERTGGSVSTLTIQRTQQEDSAVYLCASSLVRGSGKNIQYFGAGTRLSVL.

There are a few counts of this clonotype. The V and J genes are TRBV20-1 and TRBJ2-4; D gene ambiguous. The germline gives CDR1 DFQATT, CDR2 SNEGSKA (reference sequence). The CDR3 is made up of 14 amino acids. Trimming pared 1 base from V and 0 bases from J, leaving 7 bases between. The DNA of the CDR3 is TGCAGTGCTAGAGTGATTTTAGCCAAAAACATTCAGTACTTC. The encoded protein is CSARVILAKNIQYF.

This chain links TRBV4-3 with TRBJ2-7, with a tentative D call TRBD1 (6 bases). In germline, CDR1 is LGHNA, CDR2 YSLEER. With 3 bases removed from V and 4 bases from J, the gap between germline ends came to 16 bases. CDR3 length equals 15 residues. The CDR3 loop is CASSQGAISGYEQYF. In DNA, the CDR3 is TGCGCCAGCAGCCAGGGGGCCATCTCTGGGTACGAGCAGTACTTC.